These T cell receptor beta chains were read from a single sample in a study of CD8 T cells in ankylosing spondylitis. TCRdb used MiXCR to reprocess the 5' RACE reads, holding one entry per CDR3 protein. The data contain a few hundred thousand distinct CDR3 sequences, more than 20% of them seen just once; the ten biggest clones take up under 4%. Sequenced: blood, either unsorted or a sorted T cell fraction (not recorded which). All receptors come from a female donor with ankylosing spondylitis or in good health (not recorded which). Each CDR3 is given with its conserved first and last residue. The D gene is left open where the match is weak. Size tells how often a clone was seen (once, few, many) or the class of an expanded clone, and some rows leave it out.

few	TRBV29-1	12	-	TRBJ1-5	CSVGTEGQPQHF	TGCAGCGTTGGAACAGAAGGTCAGCCCCAGCATTTT
few	TRBV25-1	13	-	TRBJ2-3	CASSVYGTDTQYF	TGTGCCAGCAGTGTGTATGGAACAGATACGCAGTATTTT
few	TRBV6-5	18	-	TRBJ2-4	CASSSRPLPRLAKNIQYF	TGTGCCAGCAGTTCTCGCCCTCTACCCAGATTAGCCAAAAACATTCAGTACTTC
-	TRBV4-2	12	-	TRBJ2-5	CASSQPSLTQYF	TGTGCCAGCAGCCAACCTAGTCTGACCCAGTACTTC
-	TRBV10-3	13	-	TRBJ1-2	CAITGATNYGYTF	TGTGCCATCACGGGGGCGACTAACTATGGCTACACCTTC
few	TRBV7-2	11	-	TRBJ2-1	CASSLKHEQFF	TGTGCCAGCAGCTTAAAGCATGAGCAGTTCTTC
few	TRBV12-3/TRBV12-4	13	TRBD2	TRBJ2-5	CASSLSGRETQYF	TGTGCCAGCAGTCTGAGCGGGAGGGAGACCCAGTACTTC
-	TRBV12-3/TRBV12-4	12	-	TRBJ2-5	CASSLGLRTQYF	TGTGCCAGCAGTTTAGGCCTCAGGACCCAGTACTTC
many	TRBV12-3/TRBV12-4	15	TRBD2	TRBJ2-1	CASSLLAGAGNEQFF	TGTGCCAGCAGCTTACTAGCGGGAGCTGGCAATGAGCAGTTCTTC
-	TRBV4-2	12	TRBD2	TRBJ2-1	CASSRGGGEQFF	TGTGCCAGCAGCCGGGGGGGGGGTGAGCAGTTCTTC
few	TRBV4-3	13	-	TRBJ2-1	CASSQDFGLGQFF	TGCGCCAGCAGCCAAGATTTCGGCTTGGGGCAGTTCTTC
-	TRBV2	17	TRBD2	TRBJ2-1	CASSVSSGRMGYNEQFF	TGTGCCAGCAGTGTGTCTAGCGGGAGGATGGGCTACAATGAGCAGTTCTTC
few	TRBV30	12	-	TRBJ1-3	CAWSDSGNTIYF	TGTGCCTGGAGTGACTCTGGAAACACCATATATTTT
many	TRBV29-1	17	TRBD2	TRBJ2-1	CSAQLAGGPLFLNEQFF	TGCAGCGCCCAACTAGCGGGAGGGCCCCTCTTTCTTAATGAGCAGTTCTTC
-	TRBV27	15	-	TRBJ2-1	CASSPPRAQDNEQFF	TGTGCCAGCAGCCCACCCAGGGCGCAGGACAATGAGCAGTTCTTC
few	TRBV20-1	14	TRBD1	TRBJ2-7	CSARVEQGAAEQYF	TGCAGTGCTAGAGTTGAGCAGGGGGCGGCGGAGCAGTACTTC
-	TRBV7-9	12	-	TRBJ1-1	CASGHSRQKAFF	TGTGCCAGCGGGCACAGTCGTCAAAAAGCTTTCTTT
-	TRBV29-1	10	-	TRBJ2-3	CSVFVDTQYF	TGCAGCGTTTTTGTGGATACGCAGTATTTT
-	TRBV19	15	TRBD2	TRBJ2-1	CASSKLAGGPNEQFF	TGTGCCAGTAGTAAGCTGGCGGGAGGGCCAAATGAGCAGTTCTTC
-	TRBV28	14	-	TRBJ2-3	CASSLDTSTDTQYF	TGTGCCAGCAGTCTTGACACGAGCACAGATACGCAGTATTTT
few	TRBV28	14	-	TRBJ2-3	CASRKGLATDTQYF	TGTGCCAGCCGTAAGGGCCTCGCCACAGATACGCAGTATTTT
-	TRBV6-1	14	-	TRBJ2-5	CASRPGLSRETQYF	TGTGCCAGCAGGCCGGGTTTGTCAAGGGAGACCCAGTACTTC
-	TRBV5-1	15	-	TRBJ2-1	CATKTGSYSYNEQFF	TGCGCCACCAAAACAGGGAGTTACTCCTACAATGAGCAGTTCTTC
-	TRBV30	13	-	TRBJ1-5	CAWSVGVNQPQHF	TGTGCCTGGAGTGTTGGGGTAAATCAGCCCCAGCATTTT
many	TRBV5-1	13	TRBD2	TRBJ2-1	CASRGTSGNEQFF	TGCGCCAGCAGAGGTACTAGCGGGAATGAGCAGTTCTTC
few	TRBV19	14	TRBD1	TRBJ1-5	CASRGVQGRQPQHF	TGTGCCAGTAGGGGGGTACAGGGGCGGCAGCCCCAGCATTTT
-	TRBV12-3/TRBV12-4	14	-	TRBJ1-5	CASSLGSINQPQHF	TGTGCCAGCAGTTTAGGGTCTATCAATCAGCCCCAGCATTTT
-	TRBV7-9	14	-	TRBJ1-5	CASSRDGYNQPQHF	TGTGCCAGCAGCCGGGACGGATACAATCAGCCCCAGCATTTT
few	TRBV7-2	16	TRBD2	TRBJ2-3	CASSFTSGTRTDTQYF	TGTGCCAGCAGCTTCACTAGCGGGACCCGCACAGATACGCAGTATTTT
-	TRBV25-1	16	TRBD2	TRBJ2-7	CASSKEGTSGTYEQYF	TGTGCCAGCAGTAAAGAAGGGACTAGCGGGACCTACGAGCAGTACTTC
-	TRBV14	15	-	TRBJ1-4	CASSQDWQGNEKLFF	TGTGCCAGCAGCCAAGATTGGCAGGGAAATGAAAAACTGTTTTTT
few	TRBV6-1	15	-	TRBJ1-6	CASSKPGVGNSPLHF	TGTGCCAGCAGTAAACCAGGGGTGGGTAATTCACCCCTCCACTTT
few	TRBV6-2/TRBV6-3	12	TRBD1	TRBJ1-2	CASKGQNYGYTF	TGTGCCAGCAAGGGACAGAACTATGGCTACACCTTC
-	TRBV5-4	13	-	TRBJ1-1	CASGDRSYTEAFF	TGTGCCAGCGGTGACAGGAGTTACACTGAAGCTTTCTTT
few	TRBV15	14	TRBD2	TRBJ2-7	CATSRRTSGYEQYF	TGTGCCACCAGCAGGAGGACTAGCGGATACGAGCAGTACTTC
-	TRBV5-4	16	TRBD2	TRBJ2-5	CASSLPLAGSRETQYF	TGTGCCAGCAGCCTCCCCTTAGCGGGATCTCGGGAGACCCAGTACTTC
many	TRBV6-5	15	-	TRBJ2-7	CASSYGATAIYEQYF	TGTGCCAGCAGTTATGGAGCGACAGCAATCTACGAGCAGTACTTC
few	TRBV14	14	-	TRBJ2-3	CASSPLLGENTQYF	TGTGCCAGCAGCCCCCTACTCGGCGAAAATACGCAGTATTTT
-	TRBV10-1	15	-	TRBJ2-2	CASSESRAFTGELFF	TGCGCCAGCAGTGAGTCCCGGGCGTTCACCGGGGAGCTGTTTTTT
-	TRBV20-1	14	TRBD1	TRBJ2-1	CSASGTGLFNEQFF	TGCAGTGCTTCCGGGACAGGGCTATTCAATGAGCAGTTCTTC
-	TRBV5-4	16	TRBD2	TRBJ2-7	CASSSGTSGPPYEQYF	TGTGCCAGCAGCTCAGGGACTAGCGGGCCGCCCTACGAGCAGTACTTC
-	TRBV20-1	13	-	TRBJ2-1	CSASRGGYNEQFF	TGCAGTGCTTCCAGAGGGGGTTACAATGAGCAGTTCTTC
-	TRBV24-1	15	TRBD2	TRBJ2-5	CATSSGRGFEETQYF	TGTGCCACTTCTAGCGGGAGGGGTTTCGAAGAGACCCAGTACTTC
-	TRBV19	14	TRBD1	TRBJ2-4	CASTLNQGDNIQYF	TGTGCCAGTACCCTTAACCAGGGGGATAACATTCAGTACTTC
few	TRBV11-2	13	TRBD2	TRBJ2-7	CASGRAGVYEQYF	TGTGCCAGCGGCCGAGCGGGAGTTTACGAGCAGTACTTC
-	TRBV6-5	11	-	TRBJ2-1	CASSHRTEQFF	TGTGCCAGCAGTCATCGGACTGAGCAGTTCTTC
-	TRBV12-3/TRBV12-4	17	TRBD2	TRBJ2-2	CASSSGTSIGNTGELFF	TGTGCCAGCAGTTCGGGGACTAGCATAGGGAACACCGGGGAGCTGTTTTTT
-	TRBV5-1	15	TRBD2	TRBJ2-3	CASSLQREPTDTQYF	TGCGCCAGCAGCTTACAGCGGGAGCCCACAGATACGCAGTATTTT